This T cell receptor beta chain was observed in a study of blood T cell repertoires in COVID-19. Study details: In each case, the material was cDNA or gDNA derived from T cells, B-cell-depleted T cells, or PBMCs.

Assay: immunoSEQ multiplex PCR; the TCRdb copy retains only in-frame clones and omits some. The sample consists of 150,000 to 200,000 clones, over 80% of them appearing once. Enrolled during active infection, Seattle patients were then followed longitudinally. Per the germline V gene, CDR1 is ENHRY and CDR2 is SYGVKD. V was clipped by 7 bases and J by 5 bases, with 14 bases between them. There are 14 residues in the CDR3. The sequencing input was peripheral blood. The gene calls are TRBV10-3 and TRBJ2-2; TRBD2 might be the D (6 bases). The clonotype comes from a man aged 25-45 years with COVID-19, enrolled during active disease. The CDR3 spells CAIKGIAGTGELFF. The DNA for the CDR3 is TGTGCCATCAAAGGAATTGCGGGAACCGGGGAGCTGTTTTTT.